This record covers a single T cell receptor beta chain. Antigen unknown. The data belong to a study of T-cell reconstitution after alpha-beta-depleted transplantation in children. Whole-study results and caveats: Expanded graft clones numbering several hundred reportedly gave rise to alpha-beta T cells about two months after transplant. Surviving recipient T cells and thymic progenitors accounted for the high day-60 TCRbeta diversity observed in some patients. One year after transplant, T-cell counts and diversity came mostly from newly produced T cells.

Unique molecular identifiers were incorporated during preparation of the TCRbeta library. TCRdb fed the PCR reads into MiXCR, producing one record per CDR3 protein. The repertoire holds around 440,000 distinct CDR3 sequences, with around 15% as singletons. Germline V gives CDR1 ENHRY, CDR2 SYGVKD. The V gene lost 2 bases and the J gene lost 8 bases, with 9 bases spanning the gap. This CDR3 contains 12 residues. J is TRBJ1-2 and V is TRBV10-3; D not certain. The sequence came from a boy under two years old who had a stem cell transplant for Wiskott-Aldrich syndrome, so the T cells may come from the graft donor. Sequences were derived from PBMCs, mostly from graft donor cells, sampled 360 days after TCRalphabeta/CD19-depleted stem cell transplant. CDR3 region: CAISERAEGYTF. The CDR3 nucleotides read TGTGCCATCAGTGAGAGGGCTGAGGGCTACACCTTC.